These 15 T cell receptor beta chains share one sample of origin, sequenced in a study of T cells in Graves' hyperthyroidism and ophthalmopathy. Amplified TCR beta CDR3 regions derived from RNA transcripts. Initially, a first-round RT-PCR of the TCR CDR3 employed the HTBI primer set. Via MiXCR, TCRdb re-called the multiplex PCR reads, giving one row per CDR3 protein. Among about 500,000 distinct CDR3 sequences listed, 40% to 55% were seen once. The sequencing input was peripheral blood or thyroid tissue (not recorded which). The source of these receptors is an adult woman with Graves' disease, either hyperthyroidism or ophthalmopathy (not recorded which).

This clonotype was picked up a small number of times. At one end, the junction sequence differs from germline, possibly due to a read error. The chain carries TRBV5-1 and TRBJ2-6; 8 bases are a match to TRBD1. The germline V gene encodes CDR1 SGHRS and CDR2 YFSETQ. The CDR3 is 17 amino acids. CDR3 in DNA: TGCGCCAGCGGACAGGGATCAGTAGTCTCTGGGGCCAACGTCCCGACTTTC. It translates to CASGQGSVVSGANVPTF.

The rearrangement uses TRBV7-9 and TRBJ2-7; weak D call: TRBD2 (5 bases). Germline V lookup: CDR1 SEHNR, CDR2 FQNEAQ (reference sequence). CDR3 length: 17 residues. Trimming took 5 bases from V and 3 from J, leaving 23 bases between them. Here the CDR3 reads CASSTSYSAEGYYEQYF. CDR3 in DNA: TGTGCCAGCAGCACCTCCTACTCGGCAGAGGGATACTACGAGCAGTACTTC.

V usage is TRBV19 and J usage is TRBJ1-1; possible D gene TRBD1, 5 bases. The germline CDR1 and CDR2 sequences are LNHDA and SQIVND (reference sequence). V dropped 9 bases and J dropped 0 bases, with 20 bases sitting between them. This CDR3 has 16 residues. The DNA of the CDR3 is TGTGCCAGCACCTCCCTGACGGGGCGGATGAACACTGAAGCTTTCTTT. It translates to CASTSLTGRMNTEAFF.

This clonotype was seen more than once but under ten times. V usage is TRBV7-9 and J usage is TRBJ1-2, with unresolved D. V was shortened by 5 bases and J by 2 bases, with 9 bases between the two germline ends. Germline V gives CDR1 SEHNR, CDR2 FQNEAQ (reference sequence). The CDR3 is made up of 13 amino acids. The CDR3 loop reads CASSPMANYGYTF. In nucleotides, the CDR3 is TGTGCCAGCAGCCCGATGGCGAACTATGGCTACACCTTC.

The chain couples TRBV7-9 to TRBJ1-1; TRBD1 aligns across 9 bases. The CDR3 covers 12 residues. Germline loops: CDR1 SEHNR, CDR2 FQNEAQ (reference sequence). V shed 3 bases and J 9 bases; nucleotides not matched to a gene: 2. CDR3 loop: CASSLDRGKAFF. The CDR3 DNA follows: TGTGCCAGCAGCTTGGACAGGGGCAAAGCTTTCTTT. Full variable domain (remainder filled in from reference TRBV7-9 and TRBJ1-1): DTGVSQNPRHKITKRGQNVTFRCDPISEHNRLYWYRQTLGQGPEFLTYFQNEAQLEKSRLLSDRFSAERPKGSFSTLEIQRTEQGDSAMYLCASSLDRGKAFFGQGTRLTVV.

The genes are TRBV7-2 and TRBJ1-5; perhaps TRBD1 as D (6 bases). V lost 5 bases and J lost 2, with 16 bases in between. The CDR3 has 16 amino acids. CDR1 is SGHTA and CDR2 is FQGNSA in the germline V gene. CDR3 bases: TGTGCCAGCAGCCTCGGAGGCAGGGGCGGCAATCAGCCCCAGCATTTT. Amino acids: CASSLGGRGGNQPQHF. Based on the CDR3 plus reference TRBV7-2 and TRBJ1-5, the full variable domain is GAGVSQSPSNKVTEKGKDVELRCDPISGHTALYWYRQSLGQGLEFLIYFQGNSAPDKSGLPSDRFSAERTGGSVSTLTIQRTQQEDSAVYLCASSLGGRGGNQPQHFGDGTRLSIL.

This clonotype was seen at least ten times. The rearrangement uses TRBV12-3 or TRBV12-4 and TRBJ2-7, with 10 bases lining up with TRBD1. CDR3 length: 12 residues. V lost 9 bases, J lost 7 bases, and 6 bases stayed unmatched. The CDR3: CASLPDRGEQYF. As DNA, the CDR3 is TGTGCCAGTCTGCCGGACAGGGGGGAGCAGTACTTC.

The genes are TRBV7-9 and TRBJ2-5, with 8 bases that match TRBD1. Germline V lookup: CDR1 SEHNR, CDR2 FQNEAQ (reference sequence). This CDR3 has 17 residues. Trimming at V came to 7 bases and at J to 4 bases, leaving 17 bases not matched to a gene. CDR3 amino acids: CASTTGQGRGTGETQYF. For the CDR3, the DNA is TGTGCCAGCACCACAGGACAGGGTAGGGGAACCGGAGAGACCCAGTACTTC.

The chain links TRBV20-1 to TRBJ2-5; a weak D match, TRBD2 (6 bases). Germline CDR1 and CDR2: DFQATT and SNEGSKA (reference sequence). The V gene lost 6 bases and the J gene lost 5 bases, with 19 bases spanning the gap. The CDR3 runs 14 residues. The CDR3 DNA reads TGCAGTGCGGAGGGTAGTCTCGGGCGGGAGACCCAGTACTTC. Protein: CSAEGSLGRETQYF.

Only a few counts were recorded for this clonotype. The CDR3: CASSRTVGGTQYF. CDR3 DNA sequence: TGTGCCAGCAGCAGGACAGTGGGGGGGACCCAGTACTTC. This chain joins TRBV11-2 and TRBJ2-5; tentatively, D is TRBD1 or TRBD2 (6 bases each). V gave up 5 bases and J gave up 7 bases, with 14 bases separating them. CDR3 length equals 13 residues. The germline CDR1 and CDR2 sequences are SGHAT and FQNNGV. The variable domain in full, with the rest retrieved from reference TRBV11-2 and TRBJ2-5, is EAGVAQSPRYKIIEKRQSVAFWCNPISGHATLYWYQQILGQGPKLLIQFQNNGVVDDSQLPKDRFSAERLKGVDSTLKIQPAKLEDSAVYLCASSRTVGGTQYFGPGTRLLVL.

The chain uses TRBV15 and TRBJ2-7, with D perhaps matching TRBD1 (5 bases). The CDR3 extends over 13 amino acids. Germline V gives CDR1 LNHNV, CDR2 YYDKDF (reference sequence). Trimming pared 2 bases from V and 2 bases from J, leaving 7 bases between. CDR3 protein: CATSRTGTYEQYF. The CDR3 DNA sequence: TGTGCCACCAGCAGAACAGGAACCTACGAGCAGTACTTC.

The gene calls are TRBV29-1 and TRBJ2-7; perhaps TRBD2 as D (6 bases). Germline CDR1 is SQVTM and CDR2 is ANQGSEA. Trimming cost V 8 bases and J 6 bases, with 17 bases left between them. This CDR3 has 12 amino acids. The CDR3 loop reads CSLRASDSEQYF. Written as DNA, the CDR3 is TGCAGCTTAAGGGCTAGCGATTCCGAGCAGTACTTC.

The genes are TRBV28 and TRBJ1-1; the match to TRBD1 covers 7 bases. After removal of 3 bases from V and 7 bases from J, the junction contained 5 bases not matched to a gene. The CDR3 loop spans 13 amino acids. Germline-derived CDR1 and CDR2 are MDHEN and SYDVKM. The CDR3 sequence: CASSFGQVVEAFF. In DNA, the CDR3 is TGTGCCAGCAGTTTCGGACAGGTGGTTGAAGCTTTCTTT.

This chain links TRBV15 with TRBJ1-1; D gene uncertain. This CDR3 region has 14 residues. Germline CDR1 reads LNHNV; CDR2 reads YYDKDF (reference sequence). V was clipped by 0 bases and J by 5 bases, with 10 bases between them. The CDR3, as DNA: TGTGCCACCAGCAGAGATCTGGAGGGTACTGAAGCTTTCTTT. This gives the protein CATSRDLEGTEAFF.

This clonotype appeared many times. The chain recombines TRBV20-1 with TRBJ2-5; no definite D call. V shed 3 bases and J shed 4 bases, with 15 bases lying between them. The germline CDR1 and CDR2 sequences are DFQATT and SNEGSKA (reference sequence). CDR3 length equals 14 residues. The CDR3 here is CSASARQAGETQYF. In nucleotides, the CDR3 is TGCAGTGCTAGTGCCCGGCAGGCCGGAGAGACCCAGTACTTC.